This record looks at one T cell receptor beta chain sequence and its context. These data are taken from a study of control samples from healthy donors and cancer patients. Generated by immunoSEQ multiplex PCR, the TCRdb table keeps only in-frame clones and is missing some. Here the sample spans about 170,000 clones, roughly 90% being singletons. V was clipped by 2 bases and J by 9 bases, with 40 bases between them. This CDR3 has 22 residues. Source material: blood. This TCR came from a man aged 30-40 years in good health. This chain joins TRBV23-1 and TRBJ1-2; the D gene is possibly TRBD1 (6 bases). TRBV23-1 is an open reading frame whose function is uncertain. The CDR3 nucleotides are TGCGCCAGCAGTCAAGAGAGGACCGGGGCTGCGCCGGACCCGGAGGGGGATGAAAGCTACACCTTC. Amino acids: CASSQERTGAAPDPEGDESYTF.